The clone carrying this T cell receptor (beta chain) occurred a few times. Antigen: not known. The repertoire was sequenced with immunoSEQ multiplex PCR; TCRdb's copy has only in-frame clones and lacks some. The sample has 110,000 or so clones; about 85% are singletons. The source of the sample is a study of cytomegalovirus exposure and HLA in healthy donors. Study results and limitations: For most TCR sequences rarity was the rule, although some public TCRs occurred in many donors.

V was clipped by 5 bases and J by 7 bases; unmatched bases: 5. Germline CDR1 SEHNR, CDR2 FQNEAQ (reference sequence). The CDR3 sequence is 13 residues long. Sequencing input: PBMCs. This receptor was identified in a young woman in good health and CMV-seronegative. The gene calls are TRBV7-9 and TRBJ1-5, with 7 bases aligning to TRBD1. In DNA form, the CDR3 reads TGTGCCAGCAGCCCGGGACAGAGGCAGCCCCAGCATTTT. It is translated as CASSPGQRQPQHF.